The 20 T cell receptor beta chains reported below all come from one sample, sequenced in a study of T cells after yellow fever vaccination. One entry per CDR3 protein results from TCRdb running MiXCR on the 5' RACE reads. The sample holds approximately 550,000 distinct CDR3 sequences, over 15% seen once. Here the sequenced sample was PBMCs, taken 15 days after the yellow fever booster vaccination. These receptors came from a man aged 25 to 45 who received the YFV17D yellow fever vaccine.

This clonotype was seen more than once but under ten times. The chain uses TRBV7-2 and TRBJ2-5; TRBD2 matches at 12 bases. Germline assignment: CDR1 SGHTA and CDR2 FQGNSA. Trimming cost V 4 bases and J 4 bases; bases outside gene matches: 4. The length of the CDR3 is 15 residues. CDR3 sequence (DNA): TGTGCCAGCAGCTCAACGGGACTAGCGGGAGAGACCCAGTACTTC. This translates into CASSSTGLAGETQYF.

This chain uses TRBV20-1 with TRBJ2-7; 8 bases match TRBD2. In germline, CDR1 is DFQATT, CDR2 SNEGSKA (reference sequence). The CDR3 extends over 14 amino acids. V dropped 6 bases and J dropped 6; count of bases not matched to a gene: 13. CDR3 region: CSASRSGAGAEQYF. CDR3 nucleotides: TGCAGTGCCAGCAGATCGGGAGCGGGAGCCGAGCAGTACTTC.

The chain combines TRBV20-1 with TRBJ2-7; TRBD2 is a possible D gene (6 bases). The V and J ends lost 3 bases and 0 bases respectively, with 15 bases between them. CDR1 and CDR2 (germline): DFQATT, SNEGSKA (reference sequence). The CDR3 spans 15 residues. CDR3 residues: CSASPSSGSSYEQYF. The DNA for the CDR3 is TGCAGTGCTAGTCCTAGTAGCGGAAGCTCCTACGAGCAGTACTTC.

This clonotype was seen a few times. The rearrangement uses TRBV28 and TRBJ2-3; TRBD2 is a possible D gene (5 bases). The ends were cut back, 6 bases at V and 5 bases at J, with 18 bases in the middle. The CDR3 covers 15 residues. The germline V gene has CDR1 MDHEN and CDR2 SYDVKM. The CDR3 sequence is CASSHGGVSGDTQYF. DNA for the CDR3: TGTGCCAGCAGCCATGGAGGCGTTTCCGGAGATACGCAGTATTTT.

The CDR3 DNA sequence: TGCAGTGCTAGACCGAAGTTCGGCGGGAGATTGGCCGGGGAGCTGTTTTTT. As protein: CSARPKFGGRLAGELFF. The chain employs TRBV20-1 and TRBJ2-2; 7 nucleotides agree with TRBD2. Germline V gene data show CDR1 as DFQATT and CDR2 as SNEGSKA (reference sequence). V lost 2 bases and J lost 6; bases outside the gene matches: 15. This CDR3 comprises 17 residues.

The rearrangement uses TRBV20-1 and TRBJ2-5; D gene ambiguous. The V end lost 0 bases, the J end lost 5 bases, and 7 bases lay between the germline ends. This CDR3 contains 12 residues. CDR1 DFQATT and CDR2 SNEGSKA come from the germline V gene (reference sequence). CDR3 in DNA: TGCAGTGCTAGAGATCGGGTTGAGACCCAGTACTTC. It yields the protein CSARDRVETQYF.

This clonotype came up a few times. The CDR3 loop reads CASSYHTQGAPYEQYF. In DNA form, the CDR3 reads TGTGCCAGCAGTTACCACACCCAGGGGGCCCCCTACGAGCAGTACTTC. The rearrangement links TRBV6-2 or TRBV6-3 to TRBJ2-7, with TRBD1 matching 8 bases. The CDR3 has 16 residues. J was trimmed by 2 bases and V by 2 bases; bases with no gene match: 8. Germline V lookup: CDR1 MNHEY, CDR2 SVGEGT.

This chain joins TRBV12-3 or TRBV12-4 and TRBJ2-3; 9 bases fit TRBD2. J gave up 1 base and V 4 bases, and 12 bases lay outside the gene matches. The CDR3 extends over 18 amino acids. In DNA form, the CDR3 reads TGTGCCAGCAGTTCCCCGCCCTGGACTAGCGAGGGCACAGATACGCAGTATTTT. This gives the protein CASSSPPWTSEGTDTQYF.

CDR3 sequence (DNA): TGTGCCAGCAGTTTCACGTCCTCTGGGGCCAACGTCCTGACTTTC. This translates into CASSFTSSGANVLTF. The J gene is TRBJ2-6, the V gene TRBV27, with D uncertain. Per germline, CDR1 MNHEY and CDR2 SMNVEV (reference sequence). The V end lost 3 bases, the J end lost 0 bases, and 6 bases lay between the germline ends. The CDR3 is 15 amino acids.

This clonotype has a handful of counts. J is TRBJ1-6 and V is TRBV6-5; D remains ambiguous. The CDR3 is made up of 16 amino acids. With 0 bases removed from V and 7 bases from J, the gap between germline ends came to 13 bases. Germline V gene sequence: CDR1 MNHEY, CDR2 SVGAGI. In DNA form, the CDR3 reads TGTGCCAGCAGTTACTCGTGGAGTGGAGGGAATTCACCCCTCCACTTT. Its protein product is CASSYSWSGGNSPLHF.

The chain carries TRBV10-3 and TRBJ2-7, with D possibly matching TRBD2 (5 bases). Deletions cut 6 bases from V and 2 bases from J, with 14 bases between. The germline CDR1 and CDR2 sequences are ENHRY and SYGVKD. The CDR3 runs 14 residues. In DNA, the CDR3 is TGTGCCATCAGCGGACTGCTCGACACCTACGAGCAGTACTTC. Protein sequence: CAISGLLDTYEQYF.

This clonotype was observed a handful of times. This rearrangement joins TRBV6-2 or TRBV6-3 to TRBJ2-1; 10 positions match TRBD1. CDR3 size: 13 residues. The germline CDR1 and CDR2 sequences are MNHEY and SVGEGT. V shed 6 bases, J shed 7 bases, and the junction held 3 bases outside the gene matches. Written as DNA, the CDR3 is TGTGCCAGCAGACTGGACAGGGGGAATGAGCAGTTCTTC. It specifies CASRLDRGNEQFF.

Remarks on this clonotype: Possible read error: a much larger clone is one base away. This chain connects TRBV7-9 to TRBJ2-3, with D unclear. Germline assignment: CDR1 SEHNR and CDR2 FQNEAQ (reference sequence). This CDR3 has 12 amino acids. The V gene lost 2 bases and the J gene lost 2 bases, with 2 bases spanning the gap. CDR3 amino acids: CASSLFTDTQYF. The CDR3 DNA follows: TGTGCCAGCAGCTTATTCACAGATACGCAGTATTTT.

This clonotype was seen a handful of times. The chain joins TRBV5-4 to TRBJ2-3; 9 bases line up with TRBD1. After removal of 0 bases from V and 2 bases from J, the junction contained 4 bases not matched to a gene. There are 16 residues in the CDR3. Germline V gene lookup returns CDR1 SGHNT and CDR2 YYREEE (reference sequence). The CDR3 protein is CASSLARDRDTDTQYF. In nucleotides, the CDR3 is TGTGCCAGCAGCTTGGCCCGGGACAGGGACACAGATACGCAGTATTTT.

The chain uses TRBV6-1 and TRBJ2-1, with 10 positions matching TRBD1. Germline lookup yields CDR1 MNHNS and CDR2 SASEGT. The CDR3 totals 19 residues. V was clipped by 6 bases and J by 4 bases; unmatched bases: 18. The CDR3 region has the DNA TGTGCCAGCAGACGCGGCGGGACAGGGGTATTAGAGAATTACAATGAGCAGTTCTTC. Translating it yields CASRRGGTGVLENYNEQFF.

This clonotype was seen a few times. The rearrangement links TRBV7-9 to TRBJ2-1; 8 nucleotides match TRBD2. Losses at the gene ends were 4 bases for V and 0 bases for J; bases not matched to a gene: 5. The CDR3 has 16 amino acids. The germline gives CDR1 SEHNR, CDR2 FQNEAQ (reference sequence). The CDR3 bases are TGTGCCAGCAGCTCACTAGCGGCAGACTCCTACAATGAGCAGTTCTTC. This codes for CASSSLAADSYNEQFF.

This clonotype was found a few times. This rearrangement joins TRBV5-1 to TRBJ2-1; 11 bases match TRBD2. The CDR3 covers 16 residues. Germline assignment: CDR1 SGHRS and CDR2 YFSETQ. With V trimmed by 4 bases and J by 2 bases, 5 bases remained unmatched. The CDR3 reads CASSILAGGTYNEQFF. CDR3 coding DNA: TGCGCCAGCAGCATCTTAGCGGGAGGGACCTACAATGAGCAGTTCTTC.

The chain carries TRBV7-2 and TRBJ2-1, with TRBD2 matching 10 bases. The CDR3 runs 14 residues. V lost 5 bases and J lost 9; bases outside the gene matches: 7. Germline V gene lookup returns CDR1 SGHTA and CDR2 FQGNSA. CDR3: CASSPSGSSREQFF. CDR3 bases: TGTGCCAGCAGCCCTAGCGGGAGCTCGCGTGAGCAGTTCTTC. Complete variable domain (other parts from reference TRBV7-2 and TRBJ2-1): GAGVSQSPSNKVTEKGKDVELRCDPISGHTALYWYRQSLGQGLEFLIYFQGNSAPDKSGLPSDRFSAERTGGSVSTLTIQRTQQEDSAVYLCASSPSGSSREQFFGPGTRLTVL.

This clonotype has more than one count but fewer than ten. The rearrangement joins TRBV7-9 to TRBJ1-1, with D unresolved. Germline CDR1 reads SEHNR; CDR2 reads FQNEAQ (reference sequence). V lost 2 bases, J lost 5 bases, and 9 bases lay in between. CDR3 length: 13 amino acids. The CDR3 DNA sequence: TGTGCCAGCAGCTTAAATGGGGTAACTGAAGCTTTCTTT. Translated: CASSLNGVTEAFF.

V gene TRBV6-5 combines with J gene TRBJ2-2; D gene uncertain. This CDR3 region has 14 residues. Germline CDR1 and CDR2: MNHEY and SVGAGI. V was clipped by 2 bases and J by 0 bases, with 4 bases between them. As DNA, the CDR3 is TGTGCCAGCAGTTACGGGGCGAACACCGGGGAGCTGTTTTTT. This translates into CASSYGANTGELFF.